This entry lists 20 T cell receptor beta chains sequenced from one sample in a study of T cells in Graves' hyperthyroidism and ophthalmopathy. Amplified TCR beta CDR3 regions derived from RNA transcripts. First-round RT-PCR with HTBI primers amplified the TCR CDR3 region. Via MiXCR, TCRdb re-called the multiplex PCR reads, giving one row per CDR3 protein. In the table there are 490,000 or so distinct CDR3 sequences, roughly 16% of which are singletons. Sequenced: blood. The receptors originated from a woman under 40 with Graves' ophthalmopathy.

The rearrangement links TRBV7-9 to TRBJ1-2; D is ambiguous. This CDR3 spans 14 amino acids. The germline V gene has CDR1 SEHNR and CDR2 FQNEAQ (reference sequence). V lost 3 bases and J lost 3, with 11 bases in between. CDR3 sequence reads: CASSFPRGYYGYTF. The CDR3 coding sequence is TGTGCCAGCAGCTTCCCACGAGGTTACTATGGCTACACCTTC.

This clonotype showed up many times. The rearrangement uses TRBV20-1 and TRBJ1-5, with D possibly TRBD1 on 5 matching bases. Trimming shortened V by 6 bases and J by 2 bases, and 14 bases separated the two germline ends. The CDR3 consists of 14 residues. Germline V CDR1 and CDR2: DFQATT, SNEGSKA (reference sequence). The CDR3 loop is CSATSPGGNQPQHF. CDR3 nucleotide sequence: TGCAGTGCCACCAGCCCGGGGGGCAATCAGCCCCAGCATTTT.

Ten or more counts support this clonotype. The chain joins TRBV18 to TRBJ2-6; no firm D call. Trimming stripped 3 bases from V and 2 bases from J, with 5 bases between. Per the germline V gene, CDR1 is KGHSH and CDR2 is LQKENI. This CDR3 spans 14 amino acids. Written as DNA, the CDR3 is TGTGCCAGCTCACCTATGGCTGGGGCCAACGTCCTGACTTTC. Its protein is CASSPMAGANVLTF.

J is TRBJ2-2 and V is TRBV28; 10 bases match TRBD1. The germline CDR1 and CDR2 sequences are MDHEN and SYDVKM. The length of the CDR3 is 14 residues. J gave up 4 bases and V 10 bases, and 6 bases lay outside the gene matches. CDR3 sequence reads: CANSGQGTTGELFF. CDR3 DNA: TGTGCCAACTCGGGACAGGGGACCACCGGGGAGCTGTTTTTT.

V usage is TRBV5-1 and J usage is TRBJ2-1; 13 nucleotides align to TRBD2. The germline gives CDR1 SGHRS, CDR2 YFSETQ. V lost 5 bases to trimming and J lost 9 bases; unmatched junction nucleotides: 5. The CDR3 totals 14 residues. The CDR3 sequence is CASRRTSGSGEQFF. The CDR3, as DNA: TGCGCCAGCAGGCGGACTAGCGGGAGTGGTGAGCAGTTCTTC. The full variable domain, its missing parts supplied by reference TRBV5-1 and TRBJ2-1, is KAGVTQTPRYLIKTRGQQVTLSCSPISGHRSVSWYQQTPGQGLQFLFEYFSETQRNKGNFPGRFSGRQFSNSRSEMNVSTLELGDSALYLCASRRTSGSGEQFFGPGTRLTVL.

Ten or more counts support this clonotype. The chain couples TRBV5-1 to TRBJ1-2, with TRBD1 matching over 8 bases. V lost 4 bases to trimming and J lost 8 bases; unmatched junction nucleotides: 7. Germline V gives CDR1 SGHRS, CDR2 YFSETQ. The CDR3 runs 13 residues. The CDR3 region is CASSVQGARGYTF. CDR3 in DNA: TGCGCCAGCAGCGTCCAGGGGGCCCGCGGCTACACCTTC.

The sample holds many counts of this clonotype. The chain couples TRBV3-1 to TRBJ1-4; 8 bases match TRBD1. This CDR3 has 17 amino acids. After removal of 1 base from V and 2 bases from J, the junction contained 6 bases not matched to a gene. The germline V gene encodes CDR1 LGHDT and CDR2 YNNKEL (reference sequence). The CDR3 DNA reads TGTGCCAGCAGCCAAGTCCAGGGGGCATGGACTAATGAAAAACTGTTTTTT. This codes for CASSQVQGAWTNEKLFF.

This clonotype was seen only a few times. The V gene is TRBV7-9, the J gene TRBJ2-7; 14 positions agree with TRBD2. V shed 5 bases and J 7 bases; nucleotides not matched to a gene: 10. The V gene's germline CDR1 is SEHNR and CDR2 FQNEAQ (reference sequence). The CDR3 covers 16 residues. The DNA of the CDR3 is TGTGCCAGCAGCCCACAAGGGACTAGCGGGAGCTGGGAGCAGTACTTC. The encoded protein is CASSPQGTSGSWEQYF.

The sample holds a few counts of this clonotype. This sequence joins TRBV7-2 and TRBJ2-5; weak D call: TRBD2 (5 bases). The CDR3 is made up of 13 amino acids. Trimming shortened V by 5 bases and J by 7 bases, and 14 bases separated the two germline ends. CDR1 is SGHTA, CDR2 FQGNSA, per germline. CDR3: CASSQDSGRTQYF. The CDR3 DNA reads TGTGCCAGCAGCCAAGATTCGGGGAGGACCCAGTACTTC.

In this sample, this clonotype turned up many times. The chain couples TRBV20-1 to TRBJ2-1; maybe TRBD2 (6 bases). This CDR3 spans 14 amino acids. V was pared by 6 bases and J by 9 bases, with 21 bases between. Germline V lookup: CDR1 DFQATT, CDR2 SNEGSKA (reference sequence). CDR3 loop: CSAPRIADQLEQFF. CDR3 nucleotides: TGCAGTGCCCCCCGAATAGCGGATCAACTTGAGCAGTTCTTC.

This clonotype came up a few times. This chain connects TRBV6-1 to TRBJ1-6; 9 bases are a match to TRBD1. V lost 5 bases, J lost 10 bases, and 6 bases stayed unmatched. The CDR3 is 14 amino acids. Germline CDR1 reads MNHNS; CDR2 reads SASEGT. The CDR3: CASSPRDRDSPLHF. For the CDR3, the DNA is TGTGCCAGCAGTCCCCGGGACAGGGACTCACCCCTCCACTTT.

This clonotype was recorded at least ten times. The chain has TRBV27 and TRBJ2-1, with D unresolved. The CDR3 totals 12 residues. Trimming took off 3 bases at V and 6 bases at J, with 6 bases between the two ends. CDR1 is MNHEY, CDR2 SMNVEV, per germline (reference sequence). As DNA, the CDR3 is TGTGCCAGCAGTTTCACGGGCAATGAGCAGTTCTTC. Its protein product is CASSFTGNEQFF.

The sample holds a few counts of this clonotype. V is TRBV6-6 and J is TRBJ2-7, with D uncertain. Germline-derived CDR1 and CDR2 are MNHNY and SVGAGI (reference sequence). The CDR3 is 16 residues long. V lost 0 bases to trimming and J lost 2 bases, with 14 bases between them. The DNA of the CDR3 is TGTGCCAGCAGTTACTCGATCGCCGAGAGCGCCTACGAGCAGTACTTC. This codes for CASSYSIAESAYEQYF.

About this clonotype itself: Being one base from a much bigger clone, this may be a read error. The chain is built from TRBV13 and TRBJ2-1, with D possibly TRBD2 on 5 matching bases. Germline CDR1 and CDR2: PRHDT and FYEKMQ (reference sequence). The CDR3 is 15 residues long. CDR3 sequence: CASSKTGSSHNEQFF. The CDR3 DNA reads TGTGCCAGCAGTAAAACGGGGTCCTCCCACAATGAGCAGTTCTTC.

The chain is built from TRBV7-3 and TRBJ2-3, with 9 bases that match TRBD2. Trimming removed 0 bases from V and 2 bases from J; junction bases left unmatched: 9. Looked up from germline, CDR1 is SGHTA and CDR2 is FQGTGA. The CDR3 is made up of 18 amino acids. In DNA form, the CDR3 reads TGTGCCAGCAGCTTAACGGCGGGAGGGAGGGGGGACACAGATACGCAGTATTTT. This codes for CASSLTAGGRGDTDTQYF.

V and J are TRBV6-1 and TRBJ1-2, with TRBD1 matching over 7 bases. Germline V gene data show CDR1 as MNHNS and CDR2 as SASEGT. Trimming cost V 6 bases and J 7 bases; bases outside gene matches: 8. The length of the CDR3 is 13 residues. CDR3 in amino acids: CASSRSDRAGYTF. In DNA, the CDR3 is TGTGCCAGCAGCAGGTCCGACAGGGCTGGCTACACCTTC.

This clonotype has at least ten counts. This chain links TRBV20-1 with TRBJ1-5, with 9 positions matching TRBD1. Germline CDR1 reads DFQATT; CDR2 reads SNEGSKA (reference sequence). Trimming at V came to 0 bases and at J to 4 bases, leaving 10 bases not matched to a gene. The CDR3 spans 17 residues. CDR3 residues: CSARDLRTGALNQPQHF. DNA of the CDR3: TGCAGTGCTAGAGATCTCAGGACAGGGGCGTTGAATCAGCCCCAGCATTTT.

The gene calls are TRBV19 and TRBJ2-1, with D unresolved. This CDR3 is built from 13 residues. Trimming took off 6 bases at V and 2 bases at J, with 8 bases between the two ends. Germline V CDR1 and CDR2: LNHDA, SQIVND (reference sequence). CDR3 in amino acids: CASRGVPYNEQFF. As DNA, the CDR3 is TGTGCCAGTAGGGGTGTTCCCTACAATGAGCAGTTCTTC.

The chain uses TRBV6-1 and TRBJ2-7; 9 positions agree with TRBD2. Germline trimming cut 6 bases from V and 2 bases from J; bases unmatched to any gene: 8. The CDR3 is 15 residues long. Germline lookup yields CDR1 MNHNS and CDR2 SASEGT. For the CDR3, the DNA is TGTGCCAGCAGCTCGCAGACTAGCGGTACCTACGAGCAGTACTTC. Translation gives CASSSQTSGTYEQYF.

Regarding this clonotype: The junction departs from germline at one end; a sequencing error may be responsible. The chain links TRBV12-3 or TRBV12-4 to TRBJ2-5; tentatively, D is TRBD2 (6 bases). The CDR3 is 15 residues long. The CDR3 reads CASSLVSRGKETQYF. The CDR3 nucleotides read TGTGCCAGCAGCTTAGTTTCTCGCGGGAAAGAGACCCAGTACTTC.